What follows is one T cell receptor beta chain and its context. Unrecorded immune exposures were likely, despite nominal health at sampling. The data are from a study of cytomegalovirus exposure and HLA in healthy donors. Primers for the PCR totalled 60 Vbeta and 13 Jbeta. Here immunoSEQ multiplex PCR was the method, and the copy in TCRdb shows in-frame clones only, minus some. The sample table includes some 76,000 clones. The receptor's source is a man in his forties in good health and CMV-seronegative. Specimen: PBMCs.

DNA of the CDR3: TGTGCCAGCAGCGAGGGAGGGGCTGGAAACACCATATATTTT. Protein sequence: CASSEGGAGNTIYF. V gene TRBV11-2 combines with J gene TRBJ1-3; TRBD1 might be the D (5 bases). V was pared by 5 bases and J by 2 bases, with 10 bases between. This CDR3 has 14 residues. Germline CDR1 SGHAT, CDR2 FQNNGV. The full variable domain, completed using reference TRBV11-2 and TRBJ1-3, is EAGVAQSPRYKIIEKRQSVAFWCNPISGHATLYWYQQILGQGPKLLIQFQNNGVVDDSQLPKDRFSAERLKGVDSTLKIQPAKLEDSAVYLCASSEGGAGNTIYFGEGSWLTVV.